This entry lists 25 T cell receptor beta chains sequenced from one sample in a study of blood T cell repertoires in COVID-19. Repertoires were generated with immunoSEQ multiplex PCR, while TCRdb's copy carries only in-frame clones and drops some. The sample has some 80,000 clones; 70% to 80% are singletons. Sequencing used peripheral blood. These receptor sequences come from a woman older than 75 with active or convalescent COVID-19.

This clone came up a few times. The rearrangement links TRBV10-3 to TRBJ2-5, with 10 bases fitting TRBD2. This CDR3 has 16 amino acids. V trimming: 3 bases; J trimming: 2 bases; junction bases outside the gene matches: 6. The germline gives CDR1 ENHRY, CDR2 SYGVKD. CDR3 nucleotides: TGTGCCATCAGTGATTGGCTAGCGGGGGAACAAGAGACCCAGTACTTC. Its protein is CAISDWLAGEQETQYF.

The chain is built from TRBV19 and TRBJ2-7; TRBD2 matches at 8 bases. The V and J ends lost 7 bases and 5 bases, in that order; junction bases with no gene match: 4. Germline V gene lookup returns CDR1 LNHDA and CDR2 SQIVND (reference sequence). The CDR3 has 12 amino acids. In nucleotides, the CDR3 is TGTGCCAGTAACAGACTAGCGAACGAGCAGTACTTC. Translation gives CASNRLANEQYF.

A word on this clone: At one boundary the junction diverges from the germline segment, which might be a read error. This chain links TRBV4-1 with TRBJ2-1; 11 nucleotides agree with TRBD2. This CDR3 region has 14 residues. Germline lookup yields CDR1 MGHRA and CDR2 YSYEKL. The CDR3 sequence: CASSQDGSSGGVIF. CDR3 nucleotides: TGCGCCAGCAGCCAAGACGGGAGTAGCGGGGGGGTTATCTTC.

A few counts support this clone. This chain links TRBV6-5 with TRBJ1-2; no clear D. CDR1 is MNHEY, CDR2 SVGAGI, per germline. Trimming pared 4 bases from V and 2 bases from J, leaving 11 bases between. There are 14 residues in the CDR3. The DNA for the CDR3 is TGTGCCAGCAGTTCCCCAGACACGAACTATGGCTACACCTTC. Its protein is CASSSPDTNYGYTF.

This clone was observed once. The chain joins TRBV20-1 to TRBJ2-5; a possible D gene is TRBD2 (6 bases). Trimming cost V 3 bases and J 7 bases, with 9 bases left between them. CDR1 DFQATT and CDR2 SNEGSKA come from the germline V gene (reference sequence). This CDR3 comprises 11 residues. The DNA for the CDR3 is TGCAGTGCTAGGGTGGGGGGGACCCAGTACTTC. Its translation is CSARVGGTQYF.

This chain uses TRBV11-3 with TRBJ1-1, with 8 bases aligning to TRBD1. Germline assignment: CDR1 SGHNT and CDR2 YENEEA. J lost 6 bases, V lost 5 bases, and 8 bases had no gene match. This CDR3 comprises 14 residues. The CDR3 spells CASSPGQGGAEAFF. The CDR3 nucleotides read TGTGCCAGCAGCCCCGGACAGGGAGGAGCTGAAGCTTTCTTT.

The rearrangement uses TRBV5-1 and TRBJ1-2; D is unresolved. Germline V CDR1 and CDR2: SGHRS, YFSETQ. CDR3 length: 13 residues. Trimming pared 3 bases from V and 2 bases from J, leaving 8 bases between. The DNA for the CDR3 is TGCGCCAGCAGCTGGCAGGAAAACTATGGCTACACCTTC. As protein: CASSWQENYGYTF.

The chain joins TRBV14 to TRBJ2-7; perhaps TRBD2 as D (6 bases). V lost 0 bases, J lost 3 bases, and 12 bases lay in between. The germline gives CDR1 SGHDN, CDR2 FVKESK. The CDR3 has 15 amino acids. The CDR3 nucleotides are TGTGCCAGCAGCCAAGATCCCCGGGACTTCTACGAGCAGTACTTC. Translated, it gives CASSQDPRDFYEQYF.

The genes are TRBV9 and TRBJ2-5, with D perhaps TRBD2 (6 bases). CDR1 is SGDLS and CDR2 is YYNGEE in the germline V gene. The CDR3 contains 14 residues. Trimming took off 3 bases at V and 1 base at J, with 10 bases between the two ends. The CDR3 DNA is TGTGCCAGCAGCGCGTCCGGGGGCCAAGAGACCCAGTACTTC. Residues: CASSASGGQETQYF.

The V gene is TRBV7-6, the J gene TRBJ2-3, with 11 bases fitting TRBD2. The germline V gene has CDR1 SGHVS and CDR2 FNYEAQ. This CDR3 comprises 16 residues. V was pared by 4 bases and J by 3 bases, with 6 bases of the junction left unmatched. CDR3 amino acids: CASSSIAGGPTDTQYF. The CDR3 nucleotides read TGTGCCAGCAGCTCTATAGCGGGGGGGCCAACAGATACGCAGTATTTT.

The V gene is TRBV7-2, the J gene TRBJ2-5, with 11 bases that match TRBD2. The CDR3 totals 14 residues. V gave up 6 bases and J gave up 5 bases; unmatched junction bases: 5. The germline V gene has CDR1 SGHTA and CDR2 FQGNSA. The CDR3 loop reads CASRIRTSGETQYF. DNA for the CDR3: TGTGCCAGCAGGATCAGGACTAGCGGGGAGACCCAGTACTTC.

The chain carries TRBV11-3 and TRBJ1-5; possible D gene TRBD1, 6 bases. The CDR3 contains 17 residues. Germline CDR1 is SGHNT and CDR2 is YENEEA. V gave up 5 bases and J gave up 6 bases, with 23 bases separating them. CDR3 DNA: TGTGCCAGCAGCCGCGAGCGGGGCCAGGGGATATTTCAGCCCCAGCATTTT. Amino acids: CASSRERGQGIFQPQHF.

The chain has TRBV3-1 (or the pseudogene TRBV3-2) and TRBJ2-5, with D hard to call. CDR1 is LGHDT, CDR2 YNNKEL, per germline (reference sequence). The CDR3 contains 12 residues. V lost 1 base to trimming and J lost 5 bases, with 5 bases between them. The DNA for the CDR3 is TGTGCCAGCAGCCAAGCCGCGGAGACCCAGTACTTC. It specifies CASSQAAETQYF.

This sequence joins TRBV30 and TRBJ2-7, with D perhaps matching TRBD1 (6 bases). V lost 4 bases and J lost 5, with 15 bases in between. Germline V CDR1 and CDR2: GTSNPN, SVGIG (reference sequence). This CDR3 region has 13 residues. CDR3 sequence (DNA): TGTGCCTGGAATACAGGGCCGATCCACGAGCAGTACTTC. Its translation is CAWNTGPIHEQYF.

The V gene is TRBV7-9, the J gene TRBJ2-6, with 14 bases aligning to TRBD2. Trimming at V came to 4 bases and at J to 2 bases, leaving 1 base not matched to a gene. This CDR3 has 17 amino acids. CDR1 SEHNR and CDR2 FQNEAQ come from the germline V gene (reference sequence). CDR3 amino acids: CASSSGLAGAGANVLTF. CDR3 in DNA: TGTGCCAGCAGCTCGGGACTAGCGGGAGCTGGGGCCAACGTCCTGACTTTC. The complete variable domain, with remaining parts taken from reference TRBV7-9 and TRBJ2-6, reads DTGVSQNPRHKITKRGQNVTFRCDPISEHNRLYWYRQTLGQGPEFLTYFQNEAQLEKSRLLSDRFSAERPKGSFSTLEIQRTEQGDSAMYLCASSSGLAGAGANVLTFGAGSRLTVL.

The V and J genes are TRBV9 and TRBJ1-6; 7 bases align to TRBD1. The CDR3 contains 15 residues. Germline CDR1 and CDR2: SGDLS and YYNGEE. Trimming cost V 4 bases and J 3 bases; bases outside gene matches: 4. The CDR3 nucleotides read TGTGCCAGCAGCACAGGGGACGGCTATAATTCACCCCTCCACTTT. It is translated as CASSTGDGYNSPLHF.

The J gene is TRBJ2-3, the V gene TRBV5-4; 9 bases are shared with TRBD2. The junction had 4 bases not matched to a gene; V was cut back by 0 bases and J by 2 bases. The CDR3 loop spans 16 amino acids. Germline V lookup: CDR1 SGHNT, CDR2 YYREEE (reference sequence). The CDR3 sequence is CASSLGASGTTDTQYF. The CDR3 bases are TGTGCCAGCAGCTTGGGTGCTAGCGGGACCACAGATACGCAGTATTTT.

The table lists this clone with a count of one. The CDR3 protein is CASNPGLLIYEQYF. In DNA form, the CDR3 reads TGTGCCAGCAACCCGGGACTATTAATCTACGAGCAGTACTTC. The V and J genes are TRBV6-2 or TRBV6-3 and TRBJ2-7; TRBD2 matches at 7 bases. The CDR3 covers 14 residues. Losses at the gene ends were 7 bases for V and 3 bases for J; bases not matched to a gene: 9. Looked up from germline, CDR1 is MNHEY and CDR2 is SVGEGT.

The CDR3 spells CASSKARVSYEQYF. For the CDR3, the DNA is TGTGCCAGCAGCAAGGCCAGGGTTAGCTACGAGCAGTACTTC. This chain connects TRBV5-6 to TRBJ2-7; a weak D match, TRBD1 (5 bases). This CDR3 has 14 amino acids. Germline CDR1 reads SGHDT; CDR2 reads YYEEEE. The V end lost 4 bases, the J end lost 3 bases, and 14 bases lay between the germline ends. The full variable domain, completed using reference TRBV5-6 and TRBJ2-7, is DAGVTQSPTHLIKTRGQQVTLRCSPKSGHDTVSWYQQALGQGPQFIFQYYEEEERQRGNFPDRFSGHQFPNYSSELNVNALLLGDSALYLCASSKARVSYEQYFGPGTRLTVT.

The V and J genes are TRBV7-2 and TRBJ2-1; TRBD1 agrees at 7 bases. This CDR3 has 15 residues. The V segment lost 5 bases and the J segment 7 bases; nucleotides outside the gene matches: 11. Germline values: CDR1 SGHTA, CDR2 FQGNSA. The CDR3 DNA sequence: TGTGCCAGCAGCCGCGACAGGGTCTGGGTGAATGAGCAGTTCTTC. Amino acid sequence: CASSRDRVWVNEQFF.

This rearrangement joins TRBV29-1 to TRBJ2-1; maybe TRBD2 (6 bases). The CDR3 sequence is 17 residues long. Germline V gene lookup returns CDR1 SQVTM and CDR2 ANQGSEA. V was cut by 3 bases and J by 0 bases, with 18 bases left in between. CDR3 protein: CSVDLARFGSSYNEQFF. The DNA for the CDR3 is TGCAGCGTTGACCTAGCGAGGTTTGGGAGCTCCTACAATGAGCAGTTCTTC.

CDR3: CASSPQAQANEKLFF. The CDR3, as DNA: TGTGCCAGCTCACCACAGGCCCAGGCTAATGAAAAACTGTTTTTT. This chain uses TRBV18 with TRBJ1-4, with D hard to call. Germline lookup yields CDR1 KGHSH and CDR2 LQKENI. This CDR3 has 15 residues. V gave up 1 base and J gave up 3 bases, with 9 bases separating them.

This clone has only a few counts. The chain joins TRBV2 to TRBJ1-6, with 9 bases that match TRBD1. This CDR3 has 15 amino acids. With V trimmed by 6 bases and J by 10 bases, 10 bases remained unmatched. CDR1 and CDR2 (germline): SNHLY, FYNNEI. The CDR3 DNA reads as TGTGCCAGCAGCTTAACAGGGGGCGGAGTCTCACCCCTCCACTTT. Translating it yields CASSLTGGGVSPLHF.

The J gene is TRBJ2-4, the V gene TRBV28, with 7 nucleotides matching TRBD1. J gave up 8 bases and V 6 bases, and 10 bases lay outside the gene matches. The CDR3 contains 14 residues. Germline V CDR1 and CDR2: MDHEN, SYDVKM. This CDR3 is CASRHDRVRDIQYF. CDR3 DNA: TGTGCCAGCAGGCACGACAGGGTTCGGGACATTCAGTACTTC. Looking up the rest from reference TRBV28 and TRBJ2-4 gives the full variable domain: DVKVTQSSRYLVKRTGEKVFLECVQDMDHENMFWYRQDPGLGLRLIYFSYDVKMKEKGDIPEGYSVSREKKERFSLILESASTNQTSMYLCASRHDRVRDIQYFGAGTRLSVL.

This chain connects TRBV5-1 to TRBJ1-1; 8 bases line up with TRBD1. The V and J ends lost 2 bases and 10 bases, in that order; junction bases with no gene match: 10. CDR3 size: 14 residues. From germline, CDR1 is SGHRS and CDR2 YFSETQ. The CDR3 reads CASSFIQGVGVAFF. In DNA form, the CDR3 reads TGCGCCAGCAGCTTTATACAGGGGGTAGGGGTAGCTTTCTTT.